This T cell receptor beta chain was captured in a study of blood T cell repertoires in COVID-19. In the study overall: The samples span acute and convalescent COVID-19 from the United States, Italy and Spain.

Germline values: CDR1 SGHVS, CDR2 FNYEAQ. Trimming cost V 3 bases and J 11 bases, with 8 bases left between them. This CDR3 is 12 amino acids long. Original handling: Estimated nucleated cell counts came from reference gene primer amplification. Sequencing was performed with immunoSEQ multiplex PCR; in TCRdb, only in-frame clones are kept and a portion is missing. V and J calls and clone size are those listed in that table; D and trimming were worked out from the DNA. The sample carries 110,000 or so clones, more than 60% recorded once. The V call is TRBV7-6, the J call TRBJ1-6, with a weak D call TRBD1 (5 bases). This clonotype originated in a man in his 70s with acute or convalescent COVID-19. Material: peripheral blood. CDR3: CASSFPRAPLHF. The CDR3 DNA sequence: TGTGCCAGCAGCTTCCCCAGGGCACCCCTCCACTTT.